Listed below are T cell receptor beta chains from one sample, sequenced in a study of blood T cell repertoires in COVID-19. Generated by immunoSEQ multiplex PCR, the TCRdb table keeps only in-frame clones and is missing some. The sample lists roughly 380,000 clones; more than 75% were seen once. The sequencing input was PBMCs or T cells enriched from blood (not recorded which). The receptor set was obtained from a woman in her twenties or thirties who had recovered from COVID-19. The CDR3 runs from the conserved cysteine through the conserved F or W. Fields, in order: D gene, V gene, J gene, clone size, CDR3 DNA, CDR3 protein. D genes are given only for firm matches. A clone size is listed for some rows: how often the clone was seen (once, few, many), or a class if it is expanded.

>-|TRBV28|TRBJ1-3|-
TGTGCCAGCAGTCCCGGAGCCTCTGGAAACACCATATATTTT
CASSPGASGNTIYF
>-|TRBV27|TRBJ1-1|-
TGTGCCAGCAGTCGGGGGGGGGAAGCTTTCTTT
CASSRGGEAFF
>-|TRBV19|TRBJ2-2|-
TGTGCCAGTACGCTTTGGGGGGACACCGGGGAGCTGTTTTTT
CASTLWGDTGELFF
>TRBD1|TRBV7-9|TRBJ2-1|once
TGTGCCAGCAGCTCGACCCTGACAGGGAATGAGCAGTTCTTC
CASSSTLTGNEQFF
>TRBD1|TRBV28|TRBJ1-5|-
TGTGCCAGCAGAAGGGTCGTGGGAAGAACGGGACAGGGGGCCATGGGCAATCAGCCCCAGCATTTT
CASRRVVGRTGQGAMGNQPQHF
>TRBD1|TRBV6-4|TRBJ2-1|-
TGTGCCAGCAGCCCCGGGACAGGGGAGGTAAATGAGCAGTTCTTC
CASSPGTGEVNEQFF
>TRBD1|TRBV4-2|TRBJ1-3|-
TGTGCCAGCAGCCAAGATGGAGGGGGCTCTTGGGACACCATATATTTT
CASSQDGGGSWDTIYF
>-|TRBV21-1|TRBJ1-4|-
TGTGCCAGCAGCGTATTGGGGGGGCCTGAAAAACTGTTTTTT
CASSVLGGPEKLFF
>TRBD1|TRBV5-1|TRBJ1-3|-
TGCGCCAGCAGCTTAACAGGGGGCTCTTCTGGAAACACCATATATTTT
CASSLTGGSSGNTIYF
>-|TRBV28|TRBJ2-1|-
TGTGCCAGCAGTCCCGTTTCCTACAATGAGCAGTTCTTC
CASSPVSYNEQFF
>-|TRBV20-1|TRBJ2-5|few
TGCAGTGCTAGTTCCGCCGGGTCCCAAGAGACCCAGTACTTC
CSASSAGSQETQYF
>-|TRBV5-1|TRBJ1-1|-
TGCGCCAGCAGCTTGGACAGGCCGAACACTGAAGCTTTCTTT
CASSLDRPNTEAFF
>-|TRBV5-8|TRBJ2-3|-
TGTGCCAGCAGCGTCGAGGACACTGGTGGCACAGATACGCAGTATTTT
CASSVEDTGGTDTQYF
>TRBD1|TRBV24-1|TRBJ2-5|-
TGTGCCACCAGTGATGCCGGGACAGGGGAGACCCAGTACTTC
CATSDAGTGETQYF
>-|TRBV5-1|TRBJ2-1|once
TGCGCCAGCAGCTTGGCCGGGATTGCGAGTAATGAGCAGTTCTTC
CASSLAGIASNEQFF
>TRBD1|TRBV5-4|TRBJ1-2|-
TGTGCCAGCAGTATAGGGACAGACATTAACTATGGCTACACCTTC
CASSIGTDINYGYTF
>-|TRBV13|TRBJ1-1|few
TGTGCCAGCAGCTTAGGCCGTGCCAGCGGCACTGAAGCTTTCTTT
CASSLGRASGTEAFF
>TRBD2|TRBV2|TRBJ2-5|-
TGTGCCACCGCTAGCGGGAGGGCAGAGACCCAGTACTTC
CATASGRAETQYF
>-|TRBV27|TRBJ2-7|-
TGTGCCAGCAGTTTAGAGGGTTCCTACGAGCAGTACTTC
CASSLEGSYEQYF
>-|TRBV2|TRBJ2-2|-
TGTGCCAGCCTCTACCGGGGGGAGCTGTTTTTT
CASLYRGELFF
>-|TRBV15|TRBJ1-4|-
TGTGCCACCAGCAGAGAGGCTTGGCAGGGTAATGAAAAACTGTTTTTT
CATSREAWQGNEKLFF
>-|TRBV10-3|TRBJ1-6|-
TGTGCCATCAGTGGGGCAGAGAATTCACCCCTCCACTTT
CAISGAENSPLHF
>TRBD2|TRBV2|TRBJ2-7|-
TGTGCCAGCACCATACTAGCGACGTCGGGCGAGCAGTACTTC
CASTILATSGEQYF
>TRBD1|TRBV27|TRBJ1-6|-
TGTGCCAGCAGTAAGAAGGACAGGTCGAGCTCCTATAATTCACCCCTCCACTTT
CASSKKDRSSSYNSPLHF
>-|TRBV3-1/TRBV3-2|TRBJ1-2|-
TGTGCCAGCAGCCAAGAGGGCGGGACCTACACCTTC
CASSQEGGTYTF
>-|TRBV12-3/TRBV12-4|TRBJ1-6|-
TGTGCCAGCAGTTTTGGGCAGGGGCCCCTCCACTTT
CASSFGQGPLHF
>TRBD1|TRBV5-1|TRBJ2-1|-
TGCGCCAGCAGCCTCCTAGGGGACAGGGGGCTTTACAATGAGCAGTTCTTC
CASSLLGDRGLYNEQFF
>TRBD1|TRBV7-9|TRBJ1-2|-
TGTGCCAGCAGCTTAGCGATGACAGGGGCCTATGGCTACACCTTC
CASSLAMTGAYGYTF
>TRBD1|TRBV19|TRBJ1-5|once
TGTGCCAGTAGCTGGACAGGGACCGACAATCAGCCCCAGCATTTT
CASSWTGTDNQPQHF
>TRBD1|TRBV5-4|TRBJ1-2|once
TGTGCCAGCAGCTCACCGGGACAGGGGGCAACGGTCTACACCTTC
CASSSPGQGATVYTF
>TRBD1|TRBV6-5|TRBJ1-1|-
TGTGCCAGCAGTTACTCCCGACAGGGTGTCCCTGAAGCTTTCTTT
CASSYSRQGVPEAFF
>-|TRBV19|TRBJ2-1|-
TGTGCCAGTAGAACGGCCGGAGGGGGCTTTCAGTTCTTC
CASRTAGGGFQFF